Listed below are T cell receptor beta chains from one sample, sequenced in a study of early T cells in non-severe SARS-CoV-2 infection. TCRdb reprocessed the 5' RACE reads with MiXCR, giving one entry per CDR3 protein. Of 60,000 to 75,000 distinct CDR3 sequences in the sample, 12% were seen once. The sample taken for sequencing was whole blood. The source is an adult who was a healthcare worker with PCR-confirmed SARS-CoV-2 infection or an uninfected control (not recorded which). CDR3s include the opening cysteine and the closing phenylalanine or tryptophan. D genes are given only for firm matches. The size entry is marked missing in some rows and otherwise reads once, few, many or a size class.

D gene	clone size	J gene	V gene	CDR3 DNA	CDR3 protein
-	many	TRBJ2-1	TRBV11-2	TGTGCCAGCAGGCTTGGGACCAATGAGCAGTTCTTC	CASRLGTNEQFF
TRBD2	many	TRBJ2-7	TRBV6-2/TRBV6-3	TGTGCCAGCAGCCTCGAGGGGACTAGTGCCTACGAGCAGTACTTC	CASSLEGTSAYEQYF
TRBD2	many	TRBJ2-3	TRBV27	TGTGCCAGCAGTTTTAGCCCTAGCGGGACAGATACGCAGTATTTT	CASSFSPSGTDTQYF
-	many	TRBJ2-5	TRBV11-2	TGTGCCAGCAGCTCCCGCTTCAGTTCGGGCAGATCCGGGCTCTATACCGAAGAGACCCAGTACTTC	CASSSRFSSGRSGLYTEETQYF
-	-	TRBJ1-6	TRBV27	TGTGCCAGCAGTTTCAGCTCCTATAATTCACCCCTCCACTTT	CASSFSSYNSPLHF
-	many	TRBJ2-1	TRBV6-5	TGTGCCAGCAGTTCGCTGGGAGGAGATGAGCAGTTCTTC	CASSSLGGDEQFF
-	-	TRBJ1-2	TRBV12-3/TRBV12-4	TGTGCCAGCACCCTTCTAGGACCAACAGGGAACTATGGCTACACCTTC	CASTLLGPTGNYGYTF
-	many	TRBJ1-3	TRBV12-3/TRBV12-4	TGTGCCAGCAGTTTCGATCAAGTTACTGGAAACACCATATATTTT	CASSFDQVTGNTIYF
TRBD1	-	TRBJ1-1	TRBV24-1	TGTGCCACCAGTGAGGGACAGCTCACTGAAGCTTTCTTT	CATSEGQLTEAFF
TRBD2	few	TRBJ2-2	TRBV5-4	TGTGCCAGCAGCGCCTTGACTAGCGGGAGGGGCACCGGGGAGCTGTTTTTT	CASSALTSGRGTGELFF
-	-	TRBJ2-7	TRBV6-6	TGTGCCAGCAGTGGAGAAACCTACGAGCAGTACTTC	CASSGETYEQYF
-	few	TRBJ2-3	TRBV13	TGTGCCAGCAGTCCCGGGGAAGATACGCAGTATTTT	CASSPGEDTQYF
-	many	TRBJ2-3	TRBV6-1	TGTGCCAGCAGTGAAAATAAAGGGACCCCTACAGATACGCAGTATTTT	CASSENKGTPTDTQYF
TRBD2	few	TRBJ2-7	TRBV11-1	TGTGCCAGCAGCCCCTATAGCGGGGGGAGCTCCTACGAGCAGTACTTC	CASSPYSGGSSYEQYF
TRBD1	many	TRBJ1-2	TRBV5-1	TGCGCCAGCAGCGTATACGGGACAGGGGGCGACTATGGCTACACCTTC	CASSVYGTGGDYGYTF